The source of this T cell receptor beta chain is a study of spatial heterogeneity in lung cancer (dated by TCRdb to between 2018 and 2020). Regarding the research as a whole: Beta-chain transcripts were consistently detected in greater numbers than alpha-chain transcripts, which likely reflects a higher abundance of beta-chain transcripts. In the raw uncorrected reads, each unique combination of TCR and UMI appeared more than ten times on average. TCR alpha and beta repertoires were quantitatively compared across multiple tumor regions, matched nontumor lung and blood in non-small cell lung cancer. Nonsynonymous mutation counts, determined by whole-exome sequencing of tumor tissue, were related to features of the TCR repertoire. At surgery, both alpha and beta chains were TCR-sequenced in about 200 tumor regions, 63 to 80 matched nontumor lung samples and some 56 PBMC samples. Paper-wide results and their limitations: Ubiquitous expanded tumor TCRs were found in blood more often at tumor resection than at routine follow-up. Confirming at a functional level the hypothesis that regional TCRs recognize regional mutations was considered to require additional single-cell paired TCR alpha and beta sequencing.

The CDR3, cysteine through phenylalanine, is 13 amino acids long. Only the CDR3 region is kept as DNA, spanning 39 bases read in frame from base 1. For CDR1 and CDR2, the germline V gene (reference sequence) lists DFQATT and SNEGSKA. The trim is 6 bases for V and 2 bases for J, with a gap of 12 bases between the germline ends. The time point label, read with the paper, signifies: sample taken at primary tumor resection. Samples were obtained from 65 to 90 patients with early-stage, untreated non-small cell lung cancer from the lung TRACERx cohort. Whole RNA extracted from tumor and nontumor lung tissue, or from cryopreserved PBMC samples, was used for TCR sequencing without cell sorting. Only patients with enough RNA available from two or more tumor regions were chosen for TCR sequencing. The method behind the library was 5' RACE. The reads were generated on a NextSeq 500. In the TCR library protocol, a unique molecular identifier was attached to each TCR cDNA molecule so that PCR and sequencing errors could be corrected. Per the original workflow: Decombinator tools were used for TCR identification, UMI-based error correction and CDR3 extraction. TCRs above a frequency of 2 per 1,000, corresponding to the top 1% of the tumor frequency distribution, were defined as expanded. Renyi diversity was computed with the R vegan package after each repertoire had been subsampled 100 times to 5,000 TCRs. CDR3 similarity networks were built from amino acid triplet string-kernel similarity, with CDR3s being connected when pairwise similarity was above 0.82. Clones were called with MiXCR by TCRdb after fastp trimmed the public reads at Q25, and only in-frame beta chains were retained. A single entry per CDR3 protein holds the most common genes and DNA from its merged rows. The V and J calls here are based on TCRdb, not the publication. This sample gives 24,000 or so distinct CDR3 sequences in total; over 6% of them show up just once. Clones ranked in the top ten supply around an eighth of the sample.

This clonotype has at least ten counts. Its target antigen remains unknown. No much larger clonotype is one base removed from it; base qualities were not supplied. The chain uses TRBV20-1 and TRBJ2-3, and TRBD1 may be the D gene, going by 6 matching bases. The specimen was PBMCs, collected at surgery. The TCR was taken from a male donor with early-stage non-small cell lung cancer. The CDR3 protein sequence reads: CSAPQGYTDTQYF. The bases are TGCAGTGCCCCACAGGGTTACACAGATACGCAGTATTTT.